The 5 T cell receptor beta chains below come from one sample, sequenced in a study of cytomegalovirus exposure and HLA in healthy donors (dated by TCRdb to about 2017). The library was built by means of the immunoSEQ multiplex PCR assay. The multiplex PCR relied on a mix of 60 forward primers for TCR Vbeta segments and 13 reverse primers for TCR Jbeta segments. Imported from immuneACCESS, the table was reduced by TCRdb to in-frame sequences with V and J called. These copies leave out some clones; in studies compared against another copy, an unresolved V gene accounts for under half, and the cause of the remainder is not known. This sample holds over 150,000 clones; about 84% were observed only once. 4.8% of the sample rests with the top ten. The sequencing sample was made of PBMCs. The source of these receptors is a man aged 18 to 29 in good health and CMV-seronegative.

This chain uses TRBV14 with TRBJ1-2; D is uncertain. The germline V gene has CDR1 SGHDN and CDR2 FVKESK. CDR3 length: 13 amino acids. Deletions cut 5 bases from V and 4 bases from J, with 11 bases between. The DNA for the CDR3 is TGTGCCAGCAGCTCGTACGAGGCCTATGGCTACACCTTC. Protein sequence: CASSSYEAYGYTF.

This rearrangement joins TRBV5-1 to TRBJ2-3, with TRBD1 matching over 9 bases. After removal of 2 bases from V and 1 base from J, the junction contained 5 bases not matched to a gene. Germline V CDR1 and CDR2: SGHRS, YFSETQ. The CDR3 has 16 residues. The CDR3 loop is CASSLPGQGRTDTQYF. DNA for the CDR3: TGCGCCAGCAGCTTACCGGGACAGGGCCGCACAGATACGCAGTATTTT.

This sequence joins TRBV15 and TRBJ1-5; D perhaps matches TRBD1 (6 bases). The CDR3 is 18 amino acids. Germline V lookup: CDR1 LNHNV, CDR2 YYDKDF (reference sequence). V was pared by 2 bases and J by 4 bases, with 21 bases between. The chain's CDR3 is CATSRLLGGGRDNQPQHF. The CDR3 DNA sequence: TGTGCCACCAGCAGACTGCTCGGGGGGGGCAGGGATAATCAGCCCCAGCATTTT.

The rearrangement links TRBV19 to TRBJ2-3; possible D gene TRBD2, 5 bases. CDR1 is LNHDA and CDR2 is SQIVND in the germline V gene (reference sequence). Trimming took off 2 bases at V and 6 bases at J, with 18 bases between the two ends. The CDR3 extends over 16 amino acids. CDR3 protein: CASSISRRLRMDTQYF. Written as DNA, the CDR3 is TGTGCCAGTAGTATAAGTAGGAGGCTGAGAATGGATACGCAGTATTTT.

This chain links TRBV6-5 with TRBJ2-7; TRBD1 matches at 9 bases. The CDR3 contains 13 residues. The trim removed 4 bases at V and 6 bases at J, leaving 4 bases unmatched. Per germline, CDR1 MNHEY and CDR2 SVGAGI. CDR3 nucleotides: TGTGCCAGCAGTTGGACAGGGGTGGGCGAGCAGTACTTC. Protein: CASSWTGVGEQYF.